What follows is one T cell receptor (beta chain) and its context. This clonotype occurred a few times. What this receptor recognizes is not known. No base-level quality is on record; no much larger clone is a single base apart. These data are taken from a study of T-cell reconstitution after alpha-beta-depleted transplantation in children (dated by TCRdb to 2016 to 2017). For context, the study as a whole: Using TCR repertoire profiling, the study quantitatively followed how T-cell immune reconstitution unfolded in children after TCRalphabeta/CD19-depleted allogeneic hematopoietic cell transplantation.

Broader findings and caveats from the paper: Apparently early alphabetaT-cell count recovery about two months after transplant reportedly relied on only several hundred rapidly expanded clones derived from non-depleted graft cells. The high TCRbeta diversity at day 60 in some patients was ascribed to recipient T cells and intrathymic progenitors that had survived conditioning. Over subsequent months, a decline in hyperexpanded clone frequencies was noted, and after one year, T-cell counts and TCRbeta diversity were mostly ascribed to newly produced T cells.

The sample's treatment or condition label is to be understood as: allogeneic hematopoietic cell transplantation with graft depleted of TCRalphabeta T cells and CD19 B cells. The children who served as transplant recipients had been given grafts of TCRalphabeta/CD19-depleted allogeneic hematopoietic cells. For this chain, trimming is 5 bases at the V end and 6 bases at the J end, and the number of junction bases without a gene match is 3. CDR1 and CDR2, per the germline V gene (reference sequence), are DFQATT and SNEGSKA. Including cysteine and phenylalanine, the CDR3 has 11 amino acids. Only the CDR3 DNA is retained, 33 bases long and in frame from the first base. Library generation was performed with PCR. Sequencer: Illumina HiSeq 2500. Molecular barcoding was employed in the preparation of TCR libraries, with unique molecular identifiers being used to normalize TCRbeta repertoire quantification. Using fastp at Q25 and MiXCR, TCRdb reprocessed the public reads and kept productive beta chains. CDR3 protein duplicates are merged, each entry listing the most common genes and DNA. The sample table records about 240,000 distinct CDR3 sequences; roughly 24% of these occur just once. About 2.6% of the sample rests with the top ten.

The material sequenced was PBMCs, taken before TCRalphabeta/CD19-depleted stem cell transplant. The receptor chain draws on TRBV20-1 and TRBJ2-7, with TRBD2 identical over 8 junction bases. The sequence derives from a girl aged 2-10 years with Fanconi anemia, due to receive a stem cell transplant. The CDR3 reads as follows: CSAWTSFEQYF. The DNA is TGCAGTGCTTGGACTAGCTTCGAGCAGTACTTC.